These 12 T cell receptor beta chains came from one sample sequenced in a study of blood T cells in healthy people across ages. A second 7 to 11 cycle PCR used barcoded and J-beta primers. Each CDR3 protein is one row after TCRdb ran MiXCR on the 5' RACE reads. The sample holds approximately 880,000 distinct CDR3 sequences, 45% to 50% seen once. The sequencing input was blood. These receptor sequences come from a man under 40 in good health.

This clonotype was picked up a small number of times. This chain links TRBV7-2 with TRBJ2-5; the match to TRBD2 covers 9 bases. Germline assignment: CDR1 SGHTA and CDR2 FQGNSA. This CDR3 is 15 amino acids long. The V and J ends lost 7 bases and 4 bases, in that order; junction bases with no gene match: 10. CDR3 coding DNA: TGTGCCAGCACCATAAGCGGGGGGCCAACAGAGACCCAGTACTTC. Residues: CASTISGGPTETQYF.

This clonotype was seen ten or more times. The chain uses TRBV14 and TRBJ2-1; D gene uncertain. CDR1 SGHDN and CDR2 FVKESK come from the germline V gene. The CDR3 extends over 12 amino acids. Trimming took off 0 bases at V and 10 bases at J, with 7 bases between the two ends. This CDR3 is CASSQDRLEQFF. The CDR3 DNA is TGTGCCAGCAGCCAAGACCGACTCGAGCAGTTCTTC.

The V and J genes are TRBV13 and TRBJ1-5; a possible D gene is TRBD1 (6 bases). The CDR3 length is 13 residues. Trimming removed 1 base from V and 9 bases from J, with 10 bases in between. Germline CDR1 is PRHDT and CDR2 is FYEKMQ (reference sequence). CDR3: CASSLDRVRPQHF. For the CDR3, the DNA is TGTGCCAGCAGCTTAGACAGGGTAAGGCCCCAGCATTTT.

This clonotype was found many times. This CDR3 is CSVPTSGGGNTQYF. The CDR3 DNA is TGCAGTGTTCCGACTAGCGGGGGGGGCAATACGCAGTATTTT. V gene TRBV20-1 combines with J gene TRBJ2-3, with 14 bases fitting TRBD2. This CDR3 contains 14 residues. The trim removed 7 bases at V and 7 bases at J, leaving 7 bases unmatched. Germline V gene lookup returns CDR1 DFQATT and CDR2 SNEGSKA (reference sequence).

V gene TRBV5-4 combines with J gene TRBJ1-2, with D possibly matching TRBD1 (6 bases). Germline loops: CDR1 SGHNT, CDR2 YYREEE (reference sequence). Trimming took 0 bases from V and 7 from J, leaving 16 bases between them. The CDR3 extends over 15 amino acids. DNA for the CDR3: TGTGCCAGCAGCTTGGTCGCCAGGGGAGGAGTTGGCTACACCTTC. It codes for CASSLVARGGVGYTF.

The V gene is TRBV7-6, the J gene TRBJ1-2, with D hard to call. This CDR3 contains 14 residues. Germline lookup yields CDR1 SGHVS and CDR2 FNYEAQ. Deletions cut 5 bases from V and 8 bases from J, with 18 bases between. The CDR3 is CASSPQPEGRGYTF. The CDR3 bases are TGTGCCAGCAGCCCTCAGCCGGAGGGCCGCGGCTACACCTTC.

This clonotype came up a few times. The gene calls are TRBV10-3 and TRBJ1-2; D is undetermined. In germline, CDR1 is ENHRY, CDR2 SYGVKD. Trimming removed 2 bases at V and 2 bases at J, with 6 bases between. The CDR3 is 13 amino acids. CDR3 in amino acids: CAISEGPNYGYTF. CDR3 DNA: TGTGCCATCAGTGAGGGGCCGAACTATGGCTACACCTTC.

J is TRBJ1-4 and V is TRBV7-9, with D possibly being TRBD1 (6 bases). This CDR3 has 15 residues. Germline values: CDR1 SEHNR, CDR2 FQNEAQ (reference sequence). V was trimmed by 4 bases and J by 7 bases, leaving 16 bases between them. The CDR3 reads CASSSLEKTGEKLFF. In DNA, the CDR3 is TGTGCCAGCAGCTCCCTGGAAAAGACAGGTGAAAAACTGTTTTTT.

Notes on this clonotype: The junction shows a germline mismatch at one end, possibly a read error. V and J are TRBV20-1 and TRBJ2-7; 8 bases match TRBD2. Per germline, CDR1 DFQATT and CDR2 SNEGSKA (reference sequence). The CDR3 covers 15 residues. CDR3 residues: CSARDVGLEGYVQYF. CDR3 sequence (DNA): TGCAGTGCTAGAGATGTGGGACTAGAAGGTTACGTGCAGTACTTC.

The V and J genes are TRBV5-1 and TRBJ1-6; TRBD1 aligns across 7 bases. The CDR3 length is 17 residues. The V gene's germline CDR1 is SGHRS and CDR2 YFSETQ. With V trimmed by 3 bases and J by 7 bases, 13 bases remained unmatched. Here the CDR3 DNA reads TGCGCCAGCAGCTCTACGTCCCTGACAGGGACGAATTCACCCCTCCACTTT. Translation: CASSSTSLTGTNSPLHF.

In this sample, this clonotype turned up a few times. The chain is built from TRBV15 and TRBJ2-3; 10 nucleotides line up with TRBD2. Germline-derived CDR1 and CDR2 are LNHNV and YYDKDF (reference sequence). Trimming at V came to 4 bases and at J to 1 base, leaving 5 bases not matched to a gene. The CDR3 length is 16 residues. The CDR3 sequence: CATSTYLAGGTDTQYF. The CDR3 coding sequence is TGTGCCACCAGCACTTATCTAGCGGGGGGCACAGATACGCAGTATTTT. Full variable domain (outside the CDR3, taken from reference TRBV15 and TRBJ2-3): DAMVIQNPRYQVTQFGKPVTLSCSQTLNHNVMYWYQQKSSQAPKLLFHYYDKDFNNEADTPDNFQSRRPNTSFCFLDIRSPGLGDTAMYLCATSTYLAGGTDTQYFGPGTRLTVL.

Here the CDR3 reads CSAKEGTSVSYEQYF. For the CDR3, the DNA is TGCAGTGCTAAAGAAGGGACATCAGTCTCCTACGAGCAGTACTTC. The rearrangement uses TRBV20-1 and TRBJ2-7; D might be TRBD1 (6 bases). Trimming cost V 4 bases and J 0 bases, with 16 bases left between them. The CDR3 length is 15 residues. Germline values: CDR1 DFQATT, CDR2 SNEGSKA (reference sequence).